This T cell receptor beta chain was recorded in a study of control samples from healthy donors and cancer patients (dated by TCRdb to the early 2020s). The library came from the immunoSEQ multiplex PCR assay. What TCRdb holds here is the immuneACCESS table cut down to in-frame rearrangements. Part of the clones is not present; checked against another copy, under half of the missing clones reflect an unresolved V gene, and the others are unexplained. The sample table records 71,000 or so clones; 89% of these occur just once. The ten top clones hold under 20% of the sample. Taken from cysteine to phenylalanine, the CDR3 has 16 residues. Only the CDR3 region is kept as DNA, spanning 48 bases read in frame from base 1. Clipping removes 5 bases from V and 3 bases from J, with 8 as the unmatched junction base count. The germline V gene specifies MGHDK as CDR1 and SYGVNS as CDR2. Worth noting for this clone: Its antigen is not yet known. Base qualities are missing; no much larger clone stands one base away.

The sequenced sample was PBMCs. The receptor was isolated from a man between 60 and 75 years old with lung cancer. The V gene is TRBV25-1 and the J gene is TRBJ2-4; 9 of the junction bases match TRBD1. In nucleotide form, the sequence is TGTGCCAGCAGTAACACAGGGGGCAAGGGCAAAAACATTCAGTACTTC. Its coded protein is CASSNTGGKGKNIQYF.